This T cell receptor beta chain was found in a study of CD8 T cells in Susac syndrome. The RNA, about 0.5 to 1 ug, was put through reverse transcription using random hexamers. One entry per CDR3 protein results from TCRdb running MiXCR on the immunoSEQ multiplex PCR reads. This sample carries 80,000 or so distinct CDR3 sequences, about 92% of them seen once, and the ten largest clones take roughly 0.56%. Deletions cut 1 base from V and 2 bases from J, with 9 bases between. The germline V gene has CDR1 KGHSH and CDR2 LQKENI. The CDR3 contains 14 residues. Material: CD4+ T cells from PBMCs. This receptor was taken from a human donor with Susac syndrome. This sequence joins TRBV18 and TRBJ2-7, with a weak D call TRBD1 (5 bases). CDR3 protein: CASSPLGQAYEQYF. CDR3 DNA: TGTGCCAGCTCACCACTTGGACAAGCCTACGAGCAGTACTTC.